This T cell receptor beta chain was documented in a study of T cells in Graves' hyperthyroidism and ophthalmopathy. Study-wide results and caveats: Most expanded thyroid clonotypes above 0.001 recurred in blood.

The CDR3 spans 13 residues. CDR1 is SGHVS, CDR2 FQNEAQ, per germline. The V end lost 6 bases, the J end lost 0 bases, and 8 bases lay between the germline ends. For this clonotype: The antigen is undetermined.

The source material, RNA transcripts, was used to amplify TCR beta CDR3 regions. A first-round RT-PCR of the TCR CDR3 used the HTBI primer set. One entry per CDR3 protein, called by TCRdb with MiXCR from the multiplex PCR reads. The sample includes about 400,000 distinct CDR3 sequences, about 14% seen only once; the top ten take 25% to 30%. The TCR comes from a man between 45 and 60 years old with Graves' ophthalmopathy. J is TRBJ1-1 and V is TRBV7-8; no definite D call. Source material: blood. The CDR3 DNA follows: TGTGCCAGCAGGAAAGCTATGAACACTGAAGCTTTCTTT. It encodes CASRKAMNTEAFF.